This is a list of T cell receptor beta chains from one sample in a study of a mutant IDH1 vaccine in newly diagnosed glioma. Their antigen targets remain unknown. Only in-frame clones appear in the TCRdb table, and some are missing; sequencing was by immunoSEQ multiplex PCR. Of approximately 10,000 clones listed, about nine tenths are singletons. The sequencing here drew on PBMCs, taken from a glioma patient whose treatment included an IDH1 peptide vaccine. All receptors derive from a woman between 40 and 55 years old with glioma. Some clones in this sample may be carry-over from other donors' samples. The CDR3 runs from the conserved cysteine through the conserved F or W. A D gene is named only where the DNA matches it firmly. Not every row has a clone size; where given, it reads once, few, many or a size class.

J	size	V	D	DNA	CDR3
TRBJ1-2	-	TRBV6-5	-	TGTGCCAGCAGTTACTCGGGGGGAGAGGGCTACACCTTC	CASSYSGGEGYTF
TRBJ2-5	once	TRBV27	TRBD2	TGTGCCAGCAGTTCGGGACTAGTAAAAGAGACCCAGTACTTC	CASSSGLVKETQYF
TRBJ1-1	-	TRBV10-3	-	TGTGCCATCAGGGGGAGGAACACTGAAGCTTTCTTT	CAIRGRNTEAFF
TRBJ1-1	once	TRBV5-6	-	TGTGCCAGCAGCTTGGCGTCAGGGGAGGCGGCTGAAGCTTTCTTT	CASSLASGEAAEAFF
TRBJ2-5	once	TRBV6-6	TRBD2	TGTGCCAGCAGACTCGATAGCGGGGGCAGGCAAGAGACCCAGTACTTC	CASRLDSGGRQETQYF
TRBJ1-1	-	TRBV7-2	-	TGTGCCAGCAGCCCCCAGCCCCGGAACACTGAAGCTTTCTTT	CASSPQPRNTEAFF
TRBJ1-1	-	TRBV6-5	-	TGTGCCAGCAGTTACCCCGGTCCGGGAGCTTTCTTT	CASSYPGPGAFF
TRBJ1-5	-	TRBV2	-	TGTGCCAGCAGTGAAGAGGGGCTGAATAATCAGCCCCAGCATTTT	CASSEEGLNNQPQHF
TRBJ1-2	-	TRBV15	-	TGTGCCACCAGCAGAACCCCAGGCAGGGCTAACTATGGCTACACCTTC	CATSRTPGRANYGYTF
TRBJ2-3	-	TRBV2	TRBD2	TGTGCCAGCAGCTTGCTGGGGGGAGGGACAGATACGCAGTATTTT	CASSLLGGGTDTQYF
TRBJ2-7	-	TRBV11-2	TRBD1	TGTGCCAGCAGCTACGGGACAGGACCTGCCTACGAGCAGTACTTC	CASSYGTGPAYEQYF
TRBJ2-7	-	TRBV28	-	TGTGCCAGCAGTCGAACTGGACAGCGAACCTACGAGCAGTACTTC	CASSRTGQRTYEQYF
TRBJ1-3	-	TRBV19	-	TGTGCCAGTAGTATATGGGGGTCTGGAAACACCATATATTTT	CASSIWGSGNTIYF
TRBJ2-1	-	TRBV4-1	-	TGCGCCAGCAGCCAAGCGATGGACAGTGACCTTCGCAATGAGCAGTTCTTC	CASSQAMDSDLRNEQFF
TRBJ1-6	-	TRBV6-5	-	TGTGCCAGCAGGCCCGAGGGGTATAATTCACCCCTCCACTTT	CASRPEGYNSPLHF
TRBJ2-2	-	TRBV5-4	-	TGTGCCAGCAGCTTGGGGCAGGGTGCCGGGGAGCTGTTTTTT	CASSLGQGAGELFF
TRBJ1-2	-	TRBV18	TRBD1	TGTGCCAGCTCACCACAGGGACAGGACCTCTATGGCTACACCTTC	CASSPQGQDLYGYTF
TRBJ2-5	-	TRBV5-8	-	TGTGCCAGCAGCTTGGCGGGTTTACAAGAGACCCAGTACTTC	CASSLAGLQETQYF
TRBJ1-2	-	TRBV25-1	-	TGTGCCAGCAGTGATATGTCGGGGGGAAGCTATGGCTACACCTTC	CASSDMSGGSYGYTF
TRBJ1-3	-	TRBV7-9	-	TGTGCCAGCAGCTTACAGGGAGGGCGAAACACCATATATTTT	CASSLQGGRNTIYF
TRBJ1-3	once	TRBV30	-	TGTGCCTGGAGTAATGGGACTCCTGTCTCTGGAAACACCATATATTTT	CAWSNGTPVSGNTIYF
TRBJ2-1	-	TRBV18	TRBD2	TGTGCCAGCTCACCCCGGGGGGGAGACAGGAGAACCTACAATGAGCAGTTCTTC	CASSPRGGDRRTYNEQFF
TRBJ1-1	-	TRBV28	-	TGTGCCAGCAGTCTCCGCGGGACACTGATAAGGGACACTGAAGCTTTCTTT	CASSLRGTLIRDTEAFF
TRBJ1-1	-	TRBV10-2	TRBD1	TGCGCCAGCAGTGGGACTGGACAGGGGCCAGAAGCTTTCTTT	CASSGTGQGPEAFF
TRBJ2-4	-	TRBV19	-	TGTGCCAGTAGTTCGGGATGGGACCCGAAAACATTTCAGTACTTC	CASSSGWDPKTFQYF
TRBJ2-2	-	TRBV6-5	-	TGTGCCAGCAGTTACTTGTTCAGGGGGAACACCGGGGAGCTGTTTTTT	CASSYLFRGNTGELFF
TRBJ2-7	-	TRBV7-9	TRBD1	TGTGCCAGCAGCTCACGGACAGGGAATTACGAGCAGTACTTC	CASSSRTGNYEQYF
TRBJ1-1	-	TRBV6-5	TRBD1	TGTGCCAGCAGTTCCAACAGGGGGCGGGGGACTGAAGCTTTCTTT	CASSSNRGRGTEAFF
TRBJ2-3	-	TRBV7-2	TRBD2	TGTGCCAGCAGATCCCAGGGCGGGGGGGTAAAGGATACGCAGTATTTT	CASRSQGGGVKDTQYF
TRBJ2-5	-	TRBV18	TRBD1	TGTGCCAGCTCACGTGACAGGGGGCCGGAGACCCAGTACTTC	CASSRDRGPETQYF
TRBJ1-4	once	TRBV23-1	TRBD1	TGCGCCAGTTACCCACAGGGGTATTTTTTTAGAACTAATGAAAAACTGTTTTTT	CASYPQGYFFRTNEKLFF
TRBJ2-5	-	TRBV29-1	-	TGCAGCGCTCTAGCCGAGACCCAGTACTTC	CSALAETQYF
TRBJ2-7	-	TRBV21-1	-	TGTGCCAGCAGCAACCTAACCGTCCCGGGACAGGGGACGGGGTCCTACGAGCAGTACTTC	CASSNLTVPGQGTGSYEQYF
TRBJ2-2	-	TRBV7-9	TRBD1	TGTGCCAGCAGTTCGACCGGGACAGGGGGCACCGGGGAGCTGTTTTTT	CASSSTGTGGTGELFF
TRBJ2-5	few	TRBV7-9	-	TGTGCCAGCTCGGAGGGCCTTTTGGAGACCCAGTACTTC	CASSEGLLETQYF
TRBJ1-1	-	TRBV29-1	TRBD1	TGCAGCGTTGGAGGACCGGGACAGGGGGGTCCGTATGAAGCTTTCTTT	CSVGGPGQGGPYEAFF
TRBJ1-1	-	TRBV14	TRBD1	TGTGCCAGCAGCCAAGCAACAGGGGGCGCGAAGGCTTTCTTT	CASSQATGGAKAFF
TRBJ2-3	-	TRBV5-4	-	TGTGCCAGCAGCTTGCCCTCGGGCACAGATACGCAGTATTTT	CASSLPSGTDTQYF
TRBJ1-4	-	TRBV6-1	-	TGTGCCAGCCCTCCCGGACAGCCTGCTGATCAAAAACTGTTTTTT	CASPPGQPADQKLFF
TRBJ1-3	-	TRBV7-9	-	TGTGCCAGCAGCTTAGATCTGTTGAGTGAGGCAGGGAGGAACACCATATATTTT	CASSLDLLSEAGRNTIYF
TRBJ2-3	-	TRBV6-6	-	TGTGCCAGCAGCACAGGACTGCTAACCTCCACAGATACGCAGTATTTT	CASSTGLLTSTDTQYF
TRBJ2-7	few	TRBV30	-	TGTGCCTGGAGTGTCCAGAAGAACAACGAGCAGTACTTC	CAWSVQKNNEQYF
TRBJ2-2	once	TRBV2	-	TGTGCCAGTTGGTTGGCCGGGGAGCTGTTTTTT	CASWLAGELFF
TRBJ1-1	-	TRBV6-6	-	TGTGCCAGCAGTTACCACAGGAACACTGAAGCTTTCTTT	CASSYHRNTEAFF
TRBJ2-5	-	TRBV5-1	TRBD2	TGCGCCAGCACCCTTACGGGACTAGCGATAGAGACCCAGTACTTC	CASTLTGLAIETQYF
TRBJ1-1	once	TRBV7-2	-	TGTGCGGTTAGGATGGGGTTTGAAGCTTTCTTT	CAVRMGFEAFF
TRBJ2-1	-	TRBV4-1	-	TGCGCCAGCAGCCCAGGGGCGGGGCGCTCCTACAATGAGCAGTTCTTC	CASSPGAGRSYNEQFF
TRBJ2-3	-	TRBV18	-	TGTGCCAGCTCACCACCCGGACTCCGGAGCACAGATACGCAGTATTTT	CASSPPGLRSTDTQYF
TRBJ1-1	-	TRBV29-1	-	TGCAGCGTTGTCGGCCGGATCGGCACTGAAGCTTTCTTT	CSVVGRIGTEAFF
TRBJ2-7	-	TRBV18	TRBD1	TGTGCCAGCTCACCCGGACAGGGTGCCTACGAGCAGTACTTC	CASSPGQGAYEQYF
TRBJ2-7	-	TRBV7-9	TRBD2	TGTGCCAGCTCCATCTCCCCGGGACTAGCGGGGGGGTACGAGCAGTACTTC	CASSISPGLAGGYEQYF
TRBJ1-1	once	TRBV27	TRBD1	TGTGCCAGCAGAAGTGGACAGGCTGTGGACACTGAAGCTTTCTTT	CASRSGQAVDTEAFF
TRBJ1-2	-	TRBV4-2	-	TGTGCCAGCAGCCCGAACGGGCGGGGAAGGGGCTACACCTTC	CASSPNGRGRGYTF
TRBJ1-2	-	TRBV6-4	-	TGTGCCAGCAGTGACTCAACTGGGGGTAACTATGGCTACACCTTC	CASSDSTGGNYGYTF
TRBJ2-7	-	TRBV30	-	TGTGCCTGGAGTGTTGGTGGGTCCTACGAGCAGTACTTC	CAWSVGGSYEQYF